Shown below are 21 T cell receptor beta chains from a single sample sequenced in a study of shared T cell receptors in the human thymus. Some clones are missing from TCRdb's copy, which holds only in-frame ones; the method was immunoSEQ multiplex PCR. The sample gives roughly 700,000 clones, 88% of which show up once; about 0.01% is in the top ten. These data also featured in a second study, about human thymus T cells.

The sample consisted of thymocytes. These receptor sequences come from a boy in the first two years of life with a congenital heart defect.

The V call is TRBV4-1, the J call TRBJ2-3, with unresolved D. Germline CDR1 is MGHRA and CDR2 is YSYEKL. V lost 3 bases, J lost 1 base, and 11 bases lay in between. The CDR3 is 15 residues long. For the CDR3, the DNA is TGCGCCAGCAGCCAGGTTCGCGCGGGCACAGATACGCAGTATTTT. Its translation: CASSQVRAGTDTQYF.

The chain employs TRBV14 and TRBJ2-5; 9 bases agree with TRBD2. The germline gives CDR1 SGHDN, CDR2 FVKESK. The CDR3 runs 17 residues. V lost 1 base to trimming and J lost 5 bases; unmatched junction nucleotides: 11. The CDR3 spells CASSQVRGSGRWETQYF. The CDR3, as DNA: TGTGCCAGCAGCCAAGTAAGGGGAAGCGGGAGGTGGGAGACCCAGTACTTC.

This clone was picked up a small number of times. The chain joins TRBV6-5 to TRBJ2-5; 8 positions match TRBD2. Trimming removed 8 bases from V and 2 bases from J; junction bases left unmatched: 7. Germline V gene lookup returns CDR1 MNHEY and CDR2 SVGAGI. The CDR3 has 14 amino acids. In DNA, the CDR3 is TGTGCCAGCTCTCCTAGCGGGCCTCAAGAGACCCAGTACTTC. It specifies CASSPSGPQETQYF.

The CDR3 loop is CASSPRLAEGTYNEQFF. The CDR3 DNA follows: TGTGCCAGCAGCCCTAGACTAGCGGAGGGCACCTACAATGAGCAGTTCTTC. The chain is built from TRBV7-2 and TRBJ2-1; 9 bases fit TRBD2. The V and J ends lost 5 bases and 2 bases, in that order; junction bases with no gene match: 10. Germline CDR1 SGHTA, CDR2 FQGNSA. This CDR3 contains 17 residues.

J is TRBJ1-1 and V is TRBV2; D is unclear. V lost 2 bases, J lost 0 bases, and 7 bases lay in between. The CDR3 is 14 amino acids. Germline V lookup: CDR1 SNHLY, CDR2 FYNNEI. CDR3: CASSETTLNTEAFF. The DNA of the CDR3 is TGTGCCAGCAGTGAAACTACATTGAACACTGAAGCTTTCTTT.

The chain is built from TRBV15 and TRBJ2-7, with 10 bases fitting TRBD2. Unmatched junction bases numbered 17, after V lost 3 bases and J lost 3 bases. CDR3 size: 19 residues. Per the germline V gene, CDR1 is LNHNV and CDR2 is YYDKDF (reference sequence). CDR3 nucleotides: TGTGCCACCAGCAGCCAACCGGGACTAGCGAGCGGGCTAAGCTACGAGCAGTACTTC. Its protein product is CATSSQPGLASGLSYEQYF.

This clone was detected a few times. V gene TRBV7-2 combines with J gene TRBJ2-7; the D is unclear. Germline CDR1 and CDR2: SGHTA and FQGNSA. V was cut by 4 bases and J by 2 bases, with 6 bases left in between. The CDR3 is made up of 12 amino acids. In DNA, the CDR3 is TGTGCCAGCAGCTACATGGCCTACGAGCAGTACTTC. This gives the protein CASSYMAYEQYF.

V gene TRBV2 combines with J gene TRBJ2-3, with TRBD1 matching 9 bases. The CDR3 spans 20 residues. CDR1 is SNHLY, CDR2 FYNNEI, per germline. Trimming cost V 5 bases and J 6 bases; bases outside gene matches: 24. The DNA for the CDR3 is TGTGCCAGCAGTCGGGGACAGGGAAACACCCCCCGTCAGGCCGGGGATACGCAGTATTTT. It is translated as CASSRGQGNTPRQAGDTQYF.

This clone was seen only once. CDR3 DNA: TGTGCCAGCTCACCAACTCACGGACTAGCGGGAGAGAGGTGGTTTAGCACAGATACGCAGTATTTT. It codes for CASSPTHGLAGERWFSTDTQYF. V is TRBV18 and J is TRBJ2-3; 13 bases line up with TRBD2. J gave up 0 bases and V 2 bases, and 17 bases lay outside the gene matches. This CDR3 contains 22 residues. Looked up from germline, CDR1 is KGHSH and CDR2 is LQKENI.

The gene calls are TRBV4-2 and TRBJ2-5; 9 nucleotides agree with TRBD2. The germline V gene encodes CDR1 LGHNA and CDR2 YNFKEQ. J gave up 2 bases and V 4 bases, and 23 bases lay outside the gene matches. The CDR3 extends over 21 amino acids. As DNA, the CDR3 is TGTGCCAGCAGCCCCAATCATAGGATGCTTAGGACTAGCGAAATACAAGAGACCCAGTACTTC. Protein sequence: CASSPNHRMLRTSEIQETQYF.

V usage is TRBV6-6 and J usage is TRBJ1-5, with TRBD1 as a possible D gene (5 bases). CDR1 is MNHNY, CDR2 SVGAGI, per germline (reference sequence). V lost 6 bases to trimming and J lost 7 bases, with 16 bases between them. The CDR3 runs to 14 residues. CDR3 in amino acids: CASSHAGGNQPQHF. CDR3 in DNA: TGTGCCAGCAGCCACGCCGGGGGTAACCAGCCCCAGCATTTT.

The rearrangement uses TRBV5-8 and TRBJ1-1; no reliable D call. This CDR3 contains 14 residues. Germline assignment: CDR1 SGHTS and CDR2 YDEGEE. V shed 4 bases and J shed 2 bases, with 12 bases lying between them. The CDR3 DNA reads as TGTGCCAGCAGCCAGCCGGGAGAAAACACTGAAGCTTTCTTT. The encoded protein is CASSQPGENTEAFF.

The rearrangement links TRBV7-9 to TRBJ1-3; TRBD1 might be the D (6 bases). The V and J ends lost 4 bases and 0 bases respectively, with 13 bases between them. Per germline, CDR1 SEHNR and CDR2 FQNEAQ (reference sequence). CDR3 length: 16 amino acids. CDR3 protein: CASSSRGAHSGNTIYF. As DNA, the CDR3 is TGTGCCAGCAGCTCGCGGGGGGCCCACTCTGGAAACACCATATATTTT.

The CDR3 here is CASSLAAGLTDTQYF. CDR3 nucleotides: TGCGCCAGCAGCTTGGCAGCGGGATTAACAGATACGCAGTATTTT. The chain links TRBV5-1 to TRBJ2-3, with 7 bases aligning to TRBD2. CDR3 length: 15 residues. Germline assignment: CDR1 SGHRS and CDR2 YFSETQ. V was clipped by 0 bases and J by 3 bases; unmatched bases: 4.

V and J are TRBV14 and TRBJ2-7; 12 bases match TRBD1. V lost 4 bases and J lost 6; bases outside the gene matches: 4. Per the germline V gene, CDR1 is SGHDN and CDR2 is FVKESK. The length of the CDR3 is 14 residues. CDR3 residues: CASSRRDRGREQYF. DNA for the CDR3: TGTGCCAGCAGCCGGAGGGACAGGGGGCGCGAGCAGTACTTC.

The chain joins TRBV29-1 to TRBJ1-1; TRBD1 might be the D (6 bases). CDR1 is SQVTM, CDR2 ANQGSEA, per germline. The CDR3 contains 15 residues. V was pared by 1 base and J by 1 base, with 13 bases between. CDR3: CSVEVGTCGNTEAFF. The CDR3 DNA reads as TGCAGCGTTGAAGTCGGGACATGCGGGAACACTGAAGCTTTCTTT.

The V and J genes are TRBV2 and TRBJ2-6, with 16 bases identical to TRBD2. V gave up 2 bases and J gave up 0 bases; unmatched junction bases: 7. Germline assignment: CDR1 SNHLY and CDR2 FYNNEI. CDR3 size: 21 residues. CDR3 sequence (DNA): TGTGCCAGCAGTGAACAGGGGACTAGCGGGAGGGGGAGCTCTGGGGCCAACGTCCTGACTTTC. This translates into CASSEQGTSGRGSSGANVLTF.

This clone has only one observation. This chain connects TRBV11-3 to TRBJ2-5; 7 bases fit TRBD2. This CDR3 spans 17 amino acids. The V gene end was trimmed by 5 bases and the J gene end by 1 base; junction bases not matched to a gene: 13. Germline assignment: CDR1 SGHNT and CDR2 YENEEA. CDR3 protein: CASSKRLAGTPQETQYF. CDR3 nucleotide sequence: TGTGCCAGCAGCAAACGCTTAGCGGGCACTCCCCAAGAGACCCAGTACTTC.

V is TRBV11-3 and J is TRBJ1-1; D might be TRBD1 (5 bases). The ends were cut back, 5 bases at V and 3 bases at J, with 13 bases in the middle. Germline CDR1 and CDR2: SGHNT and YENEEA. The CDR3 extends over 14 amino acids. The CDR3 is CASSLSGADTEAFF. The CDR3 DNA reads TGTGCCAGCAGCCTCAGCGGGGCGGACACTGAAGCTTTCTTT.

This clone was recorded only once. The V gene is TRBV28, the J gene TRBJ2-1, with 14 nucleotides matching TRBD2. Trimming cost V 2 bases and J 6 bases; bases outside gene matches: 9. Germline V gene lookup returns CDR1 MDHEN and CDR2 SYDVKM. The CDR3 runs 18 residues. Here the CDR3 reads CASSLPRLAGGQGNEQFF. For the CDR3, the DNA is TGTGCCAGCAGTTTACCGCGACTAGCGGGAGGGCAGGGCAATGAGCAGTTCTTC.

V gene TRBV7-3 combines with J gene TRBJ2-1, with TRBD2 identical over 11 bases. Germline lookup yields CDR1 SGHTA and CDR2 FQGTGA. V gave up 5 bases and J gave up 5 bases; unmatched junction bases: 11. This CDR3 comprises 17 residues. This CDR3 is CASSPEGTSGAHNEQFF. CDR3 DNA sequence: TGTGCCAGCAGCCCGGAGGGGACTAGCGGAGCACACAATGAGCAGTTCTTC.